These 12 T cell receptor beta chains originate from one sample sequenced in a study of blood T cell repertoires in COVID-19. The table came from immunoSEQ multiplex PCR; TCRdb's copy has only in-frame clones and leaves some out. Here the sample spans some 250,000 clones, about 80% being singletons. Sequences were obtained from PBMCs or T cells enriched from blood (not recorded which). These receptors originate from a man aged 35 to 55 who had recovered from COVID-19.

Concerning this clone itself: Other nucleotide sequences from this sample produce the same CDR3. The chain carries TRBV6-5 and TRBJ2-7; D possibly corresponds to TRBD1 (5 bases). Per the germline V gene, CDR1 is MNHEY and CDR2 is SVGAGI. CDR3 length: 12 residues. Between the trimmed V and J ends, which lost 8 bases and 1 base, there was a span of 9 bases. The DNA of the CDR3 is TGTGCCAGCCGAACAGGATCCTACGAGCAGTACTTC. Translated, it gives CASRTGSYEQYF.

The chain couples TRBV6-5 to TRBJ1-2; TRBD1 agrees at 10 bases. CDR3 size: 14 residues. Germline CDR1 is MNHEY and CDR2 is SVGAGI. Trimming cost V 7 bases and J 8 bases; bases outside gene matches: 10. This chain's CDR3 is CASILTGGAGGYTF. The CDR3 DNA follows: TGTGCCAGCATTTTGACAGGGGGCGCGGGCGGCTACACCTTC.

This chain joins TRBV28 and TRBJ2-7, with D possibly matching TRBD2 (6 bases). The CDR3 has 15 residues. Trimming took off 5 bases at V and 0 bases at J, with 14 bases between the two ends. Germline V gives CDR1 MDHEN, CDR2 SYDVKM. The CDR3 bases are TGTGCCAGCAGTAAAACTGCGGGGTACTCCTACGAGCAGTACTTC. Protein product: CASSKTAGYSYEQYF.

The chain links TRBV9 to TRBJ1-2; 9 nucleotides match TRBD1. J gave up 0 bases and V 4 bases, and 7 bases lay outside the gene matches. The CDR3 spans 16 residues. Germline assignment: CDR1 SGDLS and CDR2 YYNGEE. The CDR3 bases are TGTGCCAGCAGCTACCCGGGACAGGGAGCTAACTATGGCTACACCTTC. Encoded protein: CASSYPGQGANYGYTF.

The rearrangement joins TRBV5-1 to TRBJ1-3, with 7 bases matching TRBD1. The length of the CDR3 is 17 residues. The J segment lost 3 bases and the V segment lost 4 bases, leaving 13 bases of the junction unmatched. Germline assignment: CDR1 SGHRS and CDR2 YFSETQ. The CDR3 region is CASSPGQAMYIGNTIYF. Here the CDR3 DNA reads TGCGCCAGCAGCCCCGGACAGGCCATGTATATTGGAAACACCATATATTTT. Complete variable domain (other parts from reference TRBV5-1 and TRBJ1-3): KAGVTQTPRYLIKTRGQQVTLSCSPISGHRSVSWYQQTPGQGLQFLFEYFSETQRNKGNFPGRFSGRQFSNSRSEMNVSTLELGDSALYLCASSPGQAMYIGNTIYFGEGSWLTVV.

The CDR3 spells CATLTGAFTEAFF. CDR3 DNA sequence: TGTGCCACCCTCACAGGGGCCTTTACTGAAGCTTTCTTT. This rearrangement joins TRBV6-5 to TRBJ1-1; TRBD1 matches 7 bases. The CDR3 is made up of 13 amino acids. V shed 10 bases, J shed 5 bases, and the junction held 10 bases outside the gene matches. The germline gives CDR1 MNHEY, CDR2 SVGAGI.

V usage is TRBV5-5 and J usage is TRBJ1-4; 7 bases are a match to TRBD1. V shed 3 bases and J 5 bases; nucleotides not matched to a gene: 7. The CDR3 runs to 15 residues. Per the germline V gene, CDR1 is SGHKS and CDR2 is YYEKEE (reference sequence). CDR3 bases: TGTGCCAGCAGCTGGCGGACAGGCGGAAATGAAAAACTGTTTTTT. Residues: CASSWRTGGNEKLFF.

V gene TRBV9 combines with J gene TRBJ2-5, with TRBD2 matching 8 bases. Germline V gives CDR1 SGDLS, CDR2 YYNGEE. Trimming took 6 bases from V and 0 from J; bases not matched to a gene: 7. This CDR3 has 15 amino acids. The CDR3 protein is CASTATGGYQETQYF. DNA for the CDR3: TGTGCCAGCACCGCCACGGGGGGGTACCAAGAGACCCAGTACTTC.

The genes are TRBV9 and TRBJ2-7; TRBD2 is a possible D gene (7 bases). Germline CDR1 reads SGDLS; CDR2 reads YYNGEE. Trimming cost V 4 bases and J 7 bases, with 21 bases left between them. CDR3 length: 15 residues. CDR3 amino acids: CASSPKGGGIGEQYF. In nucleotides, the CDR3 is TGTGCCAGCAGCCCGAAAGGGGGGGGTATCGGGGAGCAGTACTTC.

The V gene is TRBV28, the J gene TRBJ1-2, with D hard to call. The CDR3 consists of 13 residues. V lost 8 bases, J lost 8 bases, and 18 bases lay in between. The germline CDR1 and CDR2 sequences are MDHEN and SYDVKM. The CDR3 DNA is TGTGCCAGCTCCAACCCCGGGTCTCGGGGCTACACCTTC. Protein product: CASSNPGSRGYTF.

The chain is built from TRBV7-6 and TRBJ2-2; 11 bases are shared with TRBD2. Unmatched junction bases numbered 11, after V lost 1 base and J lost 1 base. The CDR3 contains 20 residues. CDR1 is SGHVS and CDR2 is FNYEAQ in the germline V gene. CDR3 in amino acids: CASSLVDGLAGGRNTGELFF. DNA of the CDR3: TGTGCCAGCAGCTTAGTGGACGGGCTAGCGGGAGGTCGGAACACCGGGGAGCTGTTTTTT.

This clone was counted once. The chain couples TRBV28 to TRBJ1-4; D may be TRBD1 (6 bases). CDR1 and CDR2 from the germline V gene are MDHEN and SYDVKM. The CDR3 is 14 amino acids. The V end lost 5 bases, the J end lost 8 bases, and 15 bases lay between the germline ends. The CDR3 loop reads CASSPSTGGEKLFF. The DNA for the CDR3 is TGTGCCAGCAGTCCTTCGACAGGCGGGGAAAAACTGTTTTTT.